This T cell receptor beta chain was identified in a study of regulatory T cells in long-lasting Graves disease. Study outcomes and limitations: Among samples with persistent disease, TRBV28, TRBJ1-2 and TRBJ2-5 were favored.

Time point of the sample: persistent/refractory GD, antithyroid drugs over 5 years with positive TRAb. Making the TCR library involved RNA that had been extracted from PBMCs. Investigators prepared the TCR beta libraries by applying iRepertoire HTBI primers and Arm-PCR of CDR3 regions. TCRdb passed the multiplex PCR reads through MiXCR, listing each CDR3 protein once. The sample shows 500,000 to 800,000 distinct CDR3 sequences, around 30% of them seen only once. This clonotype was seen more than once but under ten times. Its antigen is currently unknown. The germline V gene has CDR1 DFQATT and CDR2 SNEGSKA (reference sequence). V was shortened by 5 bases and J by 7 bases, with 14 bases between the two germline ends. The CDR3 extends over 12 amino acids.

The clonotype was recovered from a female donor with Graves disease. Sequenced material: peripheral blood mononuclear cells (PBMCs), taken when the disease was refractory, from a patient treated with antithyroid drugs. The J gene is TRBJ2-5, the V gene TRBV20-1; the D call may be TRBD1 or TRBD2 (5 bases each). CDR3 amino acids: CSAPNGGGTQYF. CDR3 coding DNA: TGCAGTGCTCCAAACGGTGGGGGGACCCAGTACTTC.